This note documents a single T cell receptor beta chain sequence. The antigen is undetermined. The sample belongs to a study of CD8 T cells in ankylosing spondylitis. General study points: Blood from ankylosing spondylitis patients appeared to carry a characteristic eight-variant TCR beta motif.

Looked up from germline, CDR1 is MNHEY and CDR2 is SMNVEV (reference sequence). V was pared by 6 bases and J by 5 bases, with 18 bases between. The CDR3 runs to 15 residues. Researchers built TCR beta libraries using quantitative 5'-RACE with molecular barcodes. Each CDR3 protein is one row after TCRdb ran MiXCR on the 5' RACE reads. The repertoire holds about 220,000 distinct CDR3 sequences, with roughly 18% as singletons. The chain uses TRBV27 and TRBJ2-3; possibly TRBD2 for D (6 bases). The clonotype originates from a male donor with ankylosing spondylitis. The sample consisted of blood, either unsorted or a sorted T cell fraction (not recorded which). In nucleotides, the CDR3 is TGTGCCAGCAGGGTATATAGCGGCGGCGTAGATACGCAGTATTTT. Translation: CASRVYSGGVDTQYF.